This note documents a single T cell receptor beta chain sequence. Its target is unknown. This specimen comes from a study of CXCR3-negative and CXCR3-positive naive CD8 T cells. Study-wide background: Sequencing gave 140 million or so TRB reads overall, about 1.5 +/- 0.3 million per library.

CDR1 and CDR2 (germline): DFQATT, SNEGSKA (reference sequence). The CDR3 extends over 12 amino acids. Findings and limits, study-wide: The study inferred TCR strength from TRB CDR3 properties and found comparable surface CD5 between naive subsets. Naive CXCR3-positive and CXCR3-negative cells shared similar TRBV-TRBJ usage, unlike memory cells.

Through 5' RACE with UMI labels, the TRB cDNA libraries were prepared. TCRdb reanalyzed the 5' RACE reads and collapses them to one entry per CDR3 protein, without DNA. This repertoire comprises roughly 70,000 distinct CDR3 sequences; its ten largest clones make up around 1.5%. Cells that were CD45RO-CCR7+CD27+CD95- constituted naive CD8+ T cells. This TCR was recovered from a human donor in good health. Some clones in this sample may be carry-over from other donors' samples. The chain is built from TRBV20-1 and TRBJ2-5. The sequenced material came from naive CXCR3- CD8+ T cells from blood. Subset denoted: CD45RO-CCR7+CD27+CD95- naive CD8+ T cells lacking CXCR3 (TNR3-). CDR3 region: CSAAEYQETQYF.